What follows are 7 T cell receptor beta chains derived from one specimen sequenced in a study of monozygotic twins with inflammatory bowel disease. TCRdb re-called the 5' RACE reads and catalogs CDR3 proteins one per entry, DNA excluded. The sample holds approximately 400,000 distinct CDR3 sequences. The sequenced sample consisted of blood. These receptors all come from a human donor with ulcerative colitis or Crohn's disease, or a healthy co-twin of an affected twin (not recorded which).

The chain carries TRBV5-5 and TRBJ1-5; checking the TCRdb D call of TRBD1 is not possible without DNA. Germline V gene data show CDR1 as SGHKS and CDR2 as YYEKEE (reference sequence). The CDR3 covers 16 residues. The CDR3 here is CASSLWWGYSNQPQHF.

This chain connects TRBV20-1 to TRBJ2-7; TCRdb indicates TRBD1, and absent DNA this call remains unverified. Germline V gene sequence: CDR1 DFQATT, CDR2 SNEGSKA (reference sequence). CDR3 length equals 12 residues. The CDR3 loop is CSATQGADEQYF.

The V and J genes are TRBV18 and TRBJ2-5. The CDR3 totals 15 residues. Germline V gives CDR1 KGHSH, CDR2 LQKENI. The chain's CDR3 is CASSPRRASQETQYF.

The chain couples TRBV19 to TRBJ2-1; with no DNA, the TCRdb D assignment of TRBD1 cannot be verified. In germline, CDR1 is LNHDA, CDR2 SQIVND (reference sequence). The CDR3 runs to 13 residues. The CDR3: CASSQNRGHEQFF. The entire variable domain, with the rest obtained from reference TRBV19 and TRBJ2-1, is as follows: DGGITQSPKYLFRKEGQNVTLSCEQNLNHDAMYWYRQDPGQGLRLIYYSQIVNDFQKGDIAEGYSVSREKKESFPLTVTSAQKNPTAFYLCASSQNRGHEQFFGPGTRLTVL.

The V call is TRBV20-1, the J call TRBJ2-2; TCRdb proposes TRBD1, but this gene call is untestable without DNA. CDR3 size: 16 residues. Germline V gives CDR1 DFQATT, CDR2 SNEGSKA (reference sequence). This chain's CDR3 is CSARDRGTGYTGELFF.

The chain uses TRBV30 and TRBJ1-5. The V gene's germline CDR1 is GTSNPN and CDR2 SVGIG (reference sequence). The CDR3 runs 13 residues. The CDR3 sequence: CAWSGQGHQPQHF.

The gene calls are TRBV7-8 and TRBJ1-2; TCRdb designates TRBD1, a call that cannot be tested without DNA. Germline lookup yields CDR1 SGHVS and CDR2 FQNEAQ. This CDR3 comprises 14 residues. CDR3 in amino acids: CASTEDRFNYGYTF.